The next 17 T cell receptor beta chains were all read from a single sample in a study of technical replicates of blood from a few donors. The repertoire was sequenced with immunoSEQ multiplex PCR; TCRdb's copy has only in-frame clones and lacks some. The data contain about 56,000 clones, roughly 96% of them singletons. The sample taken for sequencing was PBMCs. The receptors shown here come from a human donor in good health. Some clones in this sample may be carry-over from other donors' samples.

As regards this clone: The same CDR3 can be traced to other DNA sequences in this sample. The rearrangement joins TRBV30 to TRBJ2-1; 7 bases map to TRBD2. This CDR3 has 12 residues. The V and J ends lost 3 bases and 7 bases, in that order; junction bases with no gene match: 3. Germline V gives CDR1 GTSNPN, CDR2 SVGIG (reference sequence). Here the CDR3 DNA reads TGTGCCTGGAGCTGGGGAGGGAATGAGCAGTTCTTC. Translating it yields CAWSWGGNEQFF.

This clone was seen a single time. The chain links TRBV2 to TRBJ2-5, with 9 bases lining up with TRBD2. The length of the CDR3 is 15 residues. Germline loops: CDR1 SNHLY, CDR2 FYNNEI. Trimming took 8 bases from V and 5 from J; bases not matched to a gene: 12. The CDR3 reads CASGSSGGPWETQYF. DNA of the CDR3: TGTGCCAGCGGTAGTAGCGGGGGCCCCTGGGAGACCCAGTACTTC.

This chain connects TRBV30 to TRBJ1-2; D perhaps matches TRBD1 (5 bases). The CDR3 length is 12 residues. The V end lost 3 bases, the J end lost 4 bases, and 9 bases lay between the germline ends. Germline V CDR1 and CDR2: GTSNPN, SVGIG (reference sequence). The CDR3 sequence: CAWSGHTYGYTF. The CDR3 DNA follows: TGTGCCTGGAGCGGACATACCTATGGCTACACCTTC.

The sample holds one count of this clone. The chain has TRBV7-9 and TRBJ1-4; TRBD1 aligns across 9 bases. V lost 10 bases and J lost 0; bases outside the gene matches: 9. Germline CDR1 SEHNR, CDR2 FQNEAQ (reference sequence). The CDR3 length is 16 residues. The CDR3, as DNA: TGTGCCACCCCGAGGGACAGGGAGGCAACTAATGAAAAACTGTTTTTT. As protein: CATPRDREATNEKLFF.

CDR3 DNA sequence: TGTGCCAGTACCCTACGTGTAGGAGAAATCACAGATACGCAGTATTTT. Its translation: CASTLRVGEITDTQYF. The chain uses TRBV19 and TRBJ2-3; no definite D call. Germline V gene lookup returns CDR1 LNHDA and CDR2 SQIVND (reference sequence). The length of the CDR3 is 16 residues. With 7 bases removed from V and 2 bases from J, the gap between germline ends came to 19 bases.

This chain uses TRBV6-1 with TRBJ2-2, with D unresolved. Looked up from germline, CDR1 is MNHNS and CDR2 is SASEGT. With 8 bases removed from V and 5 bases from J, the gap between germline ends came to 6 bases. The CDR3 covers 11 residues. CDR3: CASERTGELFF. The CDR3 DNA reads TGTGCCAGCGAGAGGACCGGGGAGCTGTTTTTT.

This chain connects TRBV4-1 to TRBJ1-4; D call uncertain. The CDR3 covers 14 residues. Germline assignment: CDR1 MGHRA and CDR2 YSYEKL. The V gene lost 0 bases and the J gene lost 8 bases, with 10 bases spanning the gap. The CDR3 sequence is CASSQDFRTEKLFF. The DNA of the CDR3 is TGCGCCAGCAGCCAAGATTTTAGAACGGAAAAACTGTTTTTT.

This chain connects TRBV6-6 to TRBJ1-1; TRBD1 is a possible D gene (6 bases). With 6 bases removed from V and 1 base from J, the gap between germline ends came to 18 bases. The CDR3 spans 16 residues. Per germline, CDR1 MNHNY and CDR2 SVGAGI (reference sequence). The CDR3 here is CASSPQGWGGNTEAFF. Here the CDR3 DNA reads TGTGCCAGCAGCCCCCAGGGGTGGGGGGGGAACACTGAAGCTTTCTTT.

J is TRBJ2-1 and V is TRBV7-9; no clear D gene. Per germline, CDR1 SEHNR and CDR2 FQNEAQ (reference sequence). The CDR3 is 15 amino acids. V was pared by 1 base and J by 1 base, with 8 bases between. CDR3 nucleotides: TGTGCCAGCAGCTTAGTTCTAGGTTCCTACAATGAGCAGTTCTTC. Protein sequence: CASSLVLGSYNEQFF.

The gene calls are TRBV14 and TRBJ2-7, with 8 bases lining up with TRBD1. This CDR3 is built from 15 residues. The trim removed 4 bases at V and 0 bases at J, leaving 5 bases unmatched. Per the germline V gene, CDR1 is SGHDN and CDR2 is FVKESK. The CDR3 loop is CASSLQGAPSYEQYF. CDR3 nucleotide sequence: TGTGCCAGCAGCCTGCAGGGGGCCCCCTCCTACGAGCAGTACTTC.

The chain is built from TRBV1 and TRBJ1-1; TRBD1 is the table's D call and was not checked against the DNA. TRBV1 is deemed a pseudogene. The CDR3 has 15 residues. In DNA, the CDR3 is TGCACCAGCAGCTCGCCCGACAGGGACTTTTCCTACGCTTTCTTT. Encoded protein: CTSSSPDRDFSYAFF.

V and J are TRBV10-2 and TRBJ1-2; 7 bases agree with TRBD1. Germline CDR1 WSHSY, CDR2 SAAADI. The CDR3 spans 14 residues. The trim removed 0 bases at V and 10 bases at J, leaving 8 bases unmatched. For the CDR3, the DNA is TGCGCCAGCAGTGAGTCCCACAGGGGATTCTACTACACCTTC. Its protein is CASSESHRGFYYTF.

The V and J genes are TRBV29-1 and TRBJ2-7, with 7 bases matching TRBD1. The V gene's germline CDR1 is SQVTM and CDR2 ANQGSEA. The CDR3 totals 14 residues. V dropped 5 bases and J dropped 2; count of bases not matched to a gene: 9. The CDR3 sequence: CSVLSGGSTYEQYF. CDR3 nucleotides: TGCAGCGTTTTATCAGGGGGTAGTACCTACGAGCAGTACTTC.

The V gene is TRBV7-6, the J gene TRBJ2-7, with 7 bases identical to TRBD2. Losses at the gene ends were 5 bases for V and 2 bases for J; bases not matched to a gene: 12. Germline CDR1 SGHVS, CDR2 FNYEAQ. The CDR3 is 16 residues long. CDR3 loop: CASSLLAVPPPYEQYF. For the CDR3, the DNA is TGTGCCAGCAGCCTTCTAGCGGTACCGCCCCCCTACGAGCAGTACTTC.

This clone was seen only a few times. The chain's CDR3 is CASSYSVKNTGELFF. CDR3 bases: TGTGCCAGCAGTTATTCAGTGAAGAACACCGGGGAGCTGTTTTTT. The genes are TRBV6-5 and TRBJ2-2, with D uncertain. Germline loops: CDR1 MNHEY, CDR2 SVGAGI. The length of the CDR3 is 15 residues. V lost 3 bases and J 1 base, leaving 9 bases between the germline ends.

This clone was seen just once. This chain links TRBV7-8 with TRBJ2-3; maybe TRBD2 (6 bases). Germline-derived CDR1 and CDR2 are SGHVS and FQNEAQ. V lost 2 bases to trimming and J lost 4 bases, with 10 bases between them. CDR3 size: 14 residues. CDR3 region: CASSLPGVSDTQYF. CDR3 DNA sequence: TGTGCCAGCAGCTTACCGGGAGTGTCAGATACGCAGTATTTT.

The chain recombines TRBV6-5 with TRBJ1-2, with D perhaps matching TRBD1 (6 bases). The V gene's germline CDR1 is MNHEY and CDR2 SVGAGI. Trimming left V 5 bases short and J 6 bases short, with 16 bases between. The CDR3 contains 14 residues. The CDR3 region is CASSTPDRWHGYTF. Written as DNA, the CDR3 is TGTGCCAGCAGTACCCCGGACAGATGGCATGGCTACACCTTC.